At least ten counts were recorded for the clone carrying this T cell receptor beta chain. The antigen is unknown. The sample comes from a study of molecular identifiers for immune sequencing clone quantification. Study-level findings and limits: In cases of identical TCR molecules sharing a barcode, highly expanded clone sizes could be underestimated. The study found clones above 20 RNA copies held over 97% of effector molecules and under 1% in naive cells.

For bulk TCR libraries, previously described methods and listed TCR primers were used. MiXCR, applied by TCRdb to the PCR reads, yields one record per CDR3 protein. The table lists about half a million distinct CDR3 sequences, approximately 25% of them singletons, with approximately 0.8% in the top ten. V shed 5 bases and J shed 5 bases, with 8 bases lying between them. The CDR3 contains 12 residues. CDR1 is LNHNV, CDR2 YYDKDF, per germline (reference sequence). This chain uses TRBV15 with TRBJ2-3; D gene uncertain. Sequencing was performed on naive CD8+ T cells from blood, with Jurkat cell RNA spiked in. Documented subset: FACS-sorted CD8+CD4-CCR7+CD45RA+ naive T cells. This clonotype was obtained from a human donor in good health. Some libraries in this study had Jurkat cell RNA spiked in. CDR3 sequence reads: CATSLLGDTQYF. The CDR3, as DNA: TGTGCCACCAGCCTATTAGGAGATACGCAGTATTTT.